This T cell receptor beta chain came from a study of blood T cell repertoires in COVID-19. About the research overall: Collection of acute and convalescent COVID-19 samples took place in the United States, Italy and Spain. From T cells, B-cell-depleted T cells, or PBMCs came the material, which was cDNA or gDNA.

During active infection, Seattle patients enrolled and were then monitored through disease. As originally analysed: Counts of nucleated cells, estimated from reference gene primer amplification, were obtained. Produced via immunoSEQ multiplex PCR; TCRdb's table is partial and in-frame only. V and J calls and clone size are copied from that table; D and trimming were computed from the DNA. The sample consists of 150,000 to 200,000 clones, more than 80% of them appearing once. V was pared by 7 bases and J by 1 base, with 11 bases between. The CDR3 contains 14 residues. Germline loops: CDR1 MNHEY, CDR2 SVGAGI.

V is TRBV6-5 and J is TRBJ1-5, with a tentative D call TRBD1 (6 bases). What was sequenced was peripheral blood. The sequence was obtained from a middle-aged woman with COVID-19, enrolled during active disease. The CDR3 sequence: CASMRTASNQPQHF. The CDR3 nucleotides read TGTGCCAGCATGAGGACAGCCAGCAATCAGCCCCAGCATTTT.